This T cell receptor beta chain originates from a study of pediatric ulcerative colitis. Regarding the study as a whole: Clonal expansions reduced rectal repertoire diversity in acute severe colitis. No controls had the two rectal clonotypes shared by ulcerative colitis patients.

Samples were sequenced at Survey level, maximum 500,000 reads. Produced via immunoSEQ multiplex PCR; TCRdb's table is partial and in-frame only. The data hold fewer than 30,000 clones, with approximately 71% observed a single time. About this clone: The antigen is not known.

Germline V gene data show CDR1 as SGHNT and CDR2 as YENEEA. The CDR3 has 15 amino acids. The J segment lost 9 bases and the V segment lost 0 bases, leaving 7 bases of the junction unmatched. One to two pinch biopsies were taken from the rectum during colonoscopy. The chain recombines TRBV11-3 with TRBJ2-1, with 8 bases matching TRBD2. The sequenced material came from gut tissue. The clonotype was recovered from a boy aged 5 to 17 with severe ulcerative colitis. CDR3 loop: CASSLDGLAIGEQFF. The CDR3 nucleotides read TGTGCCAGCAGCTTAGACGGACTAGCCATCGGTGAGCAGTTCTTC.